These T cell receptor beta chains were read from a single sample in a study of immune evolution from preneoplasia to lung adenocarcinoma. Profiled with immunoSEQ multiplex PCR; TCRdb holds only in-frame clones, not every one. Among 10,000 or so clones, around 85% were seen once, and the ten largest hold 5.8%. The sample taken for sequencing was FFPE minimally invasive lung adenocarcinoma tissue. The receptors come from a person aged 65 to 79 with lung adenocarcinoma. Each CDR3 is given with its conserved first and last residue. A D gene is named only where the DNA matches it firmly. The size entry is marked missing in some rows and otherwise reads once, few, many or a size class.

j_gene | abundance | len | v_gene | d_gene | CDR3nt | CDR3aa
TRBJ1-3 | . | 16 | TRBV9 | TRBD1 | TGTGCCAGCAGCGTAGCTGGGGACAGCTCTGGAAACACCATATATTTT | CASSVAGDSSGNTIYF
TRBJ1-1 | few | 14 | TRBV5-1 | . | TGCGCCAGCAGCTTGTCGGGGGGTAACACTGAAGCTTTCTTT | CASSLSGGNTEAFF
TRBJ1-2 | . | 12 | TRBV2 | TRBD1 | TGTGCCAGCAGCGACAGGGCCTATGGCTACACCTTC | CASSDRAYGYTF
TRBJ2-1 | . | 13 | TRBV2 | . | TGTGCCAGCACCGACAGCTCCTACAATGAGCAGTTCTTC | CASTDSSYNEQFF
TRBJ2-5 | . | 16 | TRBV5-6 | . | TGTGCCAGCAGCCACACCGGGGACACACCCCAAGAGACCCAGTACTTC | CASSHTGDTPQETQYF
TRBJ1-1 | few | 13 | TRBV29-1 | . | TGCAGCGTTGCCGAACCAATGAACACTGAAGCTTTCTTT | CSVAEPMNTEAFF
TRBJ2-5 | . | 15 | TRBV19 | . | TGTGCCAGTAGTACCTCTGTCGTAAAGCAAGAGACCCAGTACTTC | CASSTSVVKQETQYF
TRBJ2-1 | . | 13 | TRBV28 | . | TGTGCCAGCAGTTTATTTGTCTACAATGAGCAGTTCTTC | CASSLFVYNEQFF
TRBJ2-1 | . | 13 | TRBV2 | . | TGTGCCAGCATGTCAGGAGATTACAATGAGCAGTTCTTC | CASMSGDYNEQFF
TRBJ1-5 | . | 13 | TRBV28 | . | TGTGCCAGCAGGCAAGGAGGCAATCAGCCCCAGCATTTT | CASRQGGNQPQHF
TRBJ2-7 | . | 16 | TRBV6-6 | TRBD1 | TGTGCCAGCAGTTACGGTGGAGTTACAGGGGCAAACGAGCAGTACTTC | CASSYGGVTGANEQYF
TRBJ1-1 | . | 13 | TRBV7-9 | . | TGTGCCAGCAGCCCGAGAGAGAACACTGAAGCTTTCTTT | CASSPRENTEAFF
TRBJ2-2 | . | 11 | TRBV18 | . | TGTGCCAGCTCAGGAGTCGGGGAGCTGTTTTTT | CASSGVGELFF
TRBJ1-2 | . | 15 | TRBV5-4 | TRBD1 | TGTGCCAGCACGACAGGGGGCGCAGCTAACTATGGCTACACCTTC | CASTTGGAANYGYTF
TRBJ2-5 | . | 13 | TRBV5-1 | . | TGCGCCAGCAGCTTCCGGGGGAGCGAGACCCAGTACTTC | CASSFRGSETQYF
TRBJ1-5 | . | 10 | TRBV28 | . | TGTGCCAGCAGCCAATTGACCCAGCATTTT | CASSQLTQHF
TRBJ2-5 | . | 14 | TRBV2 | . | TGTGCCAGCAAAAACAGGGGGGGGCAAGAGACCCAGTACTTC | CASKNRGGQETQYF
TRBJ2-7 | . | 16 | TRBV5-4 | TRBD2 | TGTGCCAGCAGCTTGATGGGGACTAGATCCTCCTACGAGCAGTACTTC | CASSLMGTRSSYEQYF
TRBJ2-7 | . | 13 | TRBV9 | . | TGTGCCAGCAGCCGGGATAGGGGCCACGAGCAGTACTTC | CASSRDRGHEQYF
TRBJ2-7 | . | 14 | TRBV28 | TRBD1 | TGTGCCAGCAGCCGGGGAAGGGGGCTCGAAGAGCAGTACTTC | CASSRGRGLEEQYF
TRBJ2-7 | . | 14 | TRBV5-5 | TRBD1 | TGTGCCAGCAGCTCGGACAGACAGGGCTACGAGCAGTACTTC | CASSSDRQGYEQYF
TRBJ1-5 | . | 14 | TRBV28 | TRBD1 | TGTGCCAGCAGTTTGACAGGGGGCCTCCAGCCCCAGCATTTT | CASSLTGGLQPQHF
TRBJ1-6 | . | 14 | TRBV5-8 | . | TGTGCCAGCAGCTCTCCCAGGCACGTTTCACCCCTCCACTTT | CASSSPRHVSPLHF
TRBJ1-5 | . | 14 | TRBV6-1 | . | TGTGCCAGCAGTGATAAGAACAGCAATCAGCCCCAGCATTTT | CASSDKNSNQPQHF
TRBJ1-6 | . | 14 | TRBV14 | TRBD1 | TGTGCCAGCAGCTCCGGGACAGGCAATTCACCCCTCCACTTT | CASSSGTGNSPLHF
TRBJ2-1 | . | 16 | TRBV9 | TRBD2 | TGTGCCAGCAGCGTAGCTCCCGGGGGGGCCAAGAATGAGCAGTTCTTC | CASSVAPGGAKNEQFF
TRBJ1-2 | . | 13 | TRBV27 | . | TGTGCCAGCCGACGGTCCGTATTCTATGGCTACACCTTC | CASRRSVFYGYTF
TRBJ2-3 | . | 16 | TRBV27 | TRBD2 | TGTGCCAGCGCCGGGACTAGGAGGCAAAGCACAGATACGCAGTATTTT | CASAGTRRQSTDTQYF
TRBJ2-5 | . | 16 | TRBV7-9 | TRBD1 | TGTGCCAGCAGCGACCACGACAGGGTTCTCCAAGAGACCCAGTACTTC | CASSDHDRVLQETQYF
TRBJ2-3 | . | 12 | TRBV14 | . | TGTGCCAGCAGCCCCGGGGCAGATACGCAGTATTTT | CASSPGADTQYF
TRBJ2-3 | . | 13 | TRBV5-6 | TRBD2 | TGTGCCAGCAGCCCAAGCGGGGGAGATACGCAGTATTTT | CASSPSGGDTQYF
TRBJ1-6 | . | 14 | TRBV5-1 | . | TGCGCCAGCAGTTCTGACAGTCGGAATTCACCCCTCCACTTT | CASSSDSRNSPLHF
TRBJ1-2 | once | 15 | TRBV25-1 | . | TGTGCCAGCAGTGAATGGGGGGCGTCGAACTATGGCTACACCTTC | CASSEWGASNYGYTF
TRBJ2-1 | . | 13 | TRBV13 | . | TGTGCCAGCAGCTTCGTCGCTCACAATGAGCAGTTCTTC | CASSFVAHNEQFF
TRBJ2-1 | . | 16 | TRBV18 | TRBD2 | TGTGCCAGCTCACCACGGTCTAGCGGGGGGGCCAATGAGCAGTTCTTC | CASSPRSSGGANEQFF
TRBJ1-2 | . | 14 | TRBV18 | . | TGTGCCAGCTCACCAGGGGAGGCTAACTATGGCTACACCTTC | CASSPGEANYGYTF
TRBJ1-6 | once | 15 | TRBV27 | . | TGTGCCAGCAGCGATAAACCCGGGAATCCGCGGCCCCTCCACTTT | CASSDKPGNPRPLHF